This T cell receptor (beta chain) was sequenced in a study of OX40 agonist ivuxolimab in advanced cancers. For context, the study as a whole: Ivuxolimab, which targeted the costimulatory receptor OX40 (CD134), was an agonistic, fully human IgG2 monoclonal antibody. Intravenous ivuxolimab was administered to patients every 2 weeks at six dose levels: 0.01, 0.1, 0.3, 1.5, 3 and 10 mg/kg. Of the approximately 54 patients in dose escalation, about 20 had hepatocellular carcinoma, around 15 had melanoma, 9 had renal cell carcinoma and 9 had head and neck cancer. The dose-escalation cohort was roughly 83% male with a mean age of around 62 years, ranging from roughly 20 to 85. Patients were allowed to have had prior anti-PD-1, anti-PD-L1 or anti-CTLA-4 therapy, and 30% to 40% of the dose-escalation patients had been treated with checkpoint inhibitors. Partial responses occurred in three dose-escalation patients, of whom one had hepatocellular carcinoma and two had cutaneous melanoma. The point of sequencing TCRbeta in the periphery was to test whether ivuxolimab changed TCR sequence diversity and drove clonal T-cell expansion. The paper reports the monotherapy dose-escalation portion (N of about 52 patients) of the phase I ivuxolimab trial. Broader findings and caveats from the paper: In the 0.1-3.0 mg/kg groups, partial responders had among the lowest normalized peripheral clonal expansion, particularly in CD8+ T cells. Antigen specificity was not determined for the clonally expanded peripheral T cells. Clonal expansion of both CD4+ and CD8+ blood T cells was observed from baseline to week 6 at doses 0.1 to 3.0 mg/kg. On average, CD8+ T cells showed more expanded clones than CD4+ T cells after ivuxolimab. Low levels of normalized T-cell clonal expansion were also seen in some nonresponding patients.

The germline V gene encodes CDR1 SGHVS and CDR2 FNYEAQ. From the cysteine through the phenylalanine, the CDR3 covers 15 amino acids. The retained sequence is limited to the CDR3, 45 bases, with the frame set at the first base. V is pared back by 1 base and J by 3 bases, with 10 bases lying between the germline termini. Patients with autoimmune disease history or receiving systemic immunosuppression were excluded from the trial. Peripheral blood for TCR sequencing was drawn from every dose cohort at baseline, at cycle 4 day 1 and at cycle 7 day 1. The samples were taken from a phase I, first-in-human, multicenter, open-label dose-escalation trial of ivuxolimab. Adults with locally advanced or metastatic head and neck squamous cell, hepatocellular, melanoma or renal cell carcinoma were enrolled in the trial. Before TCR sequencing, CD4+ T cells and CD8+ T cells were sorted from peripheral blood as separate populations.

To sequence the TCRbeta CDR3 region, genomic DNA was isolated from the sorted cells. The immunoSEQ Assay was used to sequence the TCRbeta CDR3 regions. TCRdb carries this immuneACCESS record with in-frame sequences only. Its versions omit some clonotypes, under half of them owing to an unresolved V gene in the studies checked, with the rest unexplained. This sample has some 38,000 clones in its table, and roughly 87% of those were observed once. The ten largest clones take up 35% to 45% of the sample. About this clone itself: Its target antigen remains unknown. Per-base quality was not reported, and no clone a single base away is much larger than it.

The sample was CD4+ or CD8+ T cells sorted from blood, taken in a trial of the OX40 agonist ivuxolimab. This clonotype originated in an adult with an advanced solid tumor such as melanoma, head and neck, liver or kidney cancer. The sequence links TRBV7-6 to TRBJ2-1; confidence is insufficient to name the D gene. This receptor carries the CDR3 CASSLGRTYYNEQFF. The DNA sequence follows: TGTGCCAGCAGCTTAGGGCGAACCTACTACAATGAGCAGTTCTTC.